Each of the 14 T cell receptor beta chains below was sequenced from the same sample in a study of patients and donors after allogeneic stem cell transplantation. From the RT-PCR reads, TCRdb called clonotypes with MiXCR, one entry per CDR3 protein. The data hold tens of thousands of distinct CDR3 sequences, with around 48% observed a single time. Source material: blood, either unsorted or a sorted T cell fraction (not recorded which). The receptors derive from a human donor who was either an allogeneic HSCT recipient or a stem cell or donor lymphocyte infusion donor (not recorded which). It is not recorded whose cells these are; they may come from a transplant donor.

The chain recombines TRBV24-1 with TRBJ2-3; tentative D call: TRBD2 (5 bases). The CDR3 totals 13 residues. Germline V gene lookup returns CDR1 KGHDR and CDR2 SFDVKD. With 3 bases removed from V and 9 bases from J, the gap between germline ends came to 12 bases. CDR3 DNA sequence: TGTGCCACCAGTGATGATGTCCCGGGGACGCAGTATTTT. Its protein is CATSDDVPGTQYF.

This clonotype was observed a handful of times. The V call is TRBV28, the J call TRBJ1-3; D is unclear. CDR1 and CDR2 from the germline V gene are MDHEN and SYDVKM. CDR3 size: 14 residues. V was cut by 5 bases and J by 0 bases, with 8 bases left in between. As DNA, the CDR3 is TGTGCCAGCAGTGATCGGTACTCTGGAAACACCATATATTTT. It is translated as CASSDRYSGNTIYF.

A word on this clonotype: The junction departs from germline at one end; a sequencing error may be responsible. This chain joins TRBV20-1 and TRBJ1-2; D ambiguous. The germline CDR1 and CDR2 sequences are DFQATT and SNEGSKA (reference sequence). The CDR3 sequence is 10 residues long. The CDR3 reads CSAPIYGYTF. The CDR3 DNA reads TGCAGTGCTCCGATATATGGCTACACGTTC.

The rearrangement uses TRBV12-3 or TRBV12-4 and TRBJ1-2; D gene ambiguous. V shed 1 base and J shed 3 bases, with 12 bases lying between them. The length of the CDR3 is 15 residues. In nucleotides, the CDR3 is TGTGCCAGCAGTTTAGGCCCGGACGCCTACTATGGCTACACCTTC. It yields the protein CASSLGPDAYYGYTF.

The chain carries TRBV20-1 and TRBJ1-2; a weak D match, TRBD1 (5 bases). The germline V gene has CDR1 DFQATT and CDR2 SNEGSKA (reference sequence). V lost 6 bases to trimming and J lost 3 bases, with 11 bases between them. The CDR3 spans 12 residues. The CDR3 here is CSASTEYYGYTF. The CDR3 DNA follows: TGCAGTGCCTCGACAGAATACTATGGCTACACCTTC.

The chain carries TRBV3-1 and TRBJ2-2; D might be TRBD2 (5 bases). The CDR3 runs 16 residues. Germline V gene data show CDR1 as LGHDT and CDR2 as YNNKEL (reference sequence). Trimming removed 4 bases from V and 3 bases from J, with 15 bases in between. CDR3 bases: TGTGCCAGCAGCCCCTACTCTAGCAGTGACACCGGGGAGCTGTTTTTT. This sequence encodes CASSPYSSSDTGELFF.

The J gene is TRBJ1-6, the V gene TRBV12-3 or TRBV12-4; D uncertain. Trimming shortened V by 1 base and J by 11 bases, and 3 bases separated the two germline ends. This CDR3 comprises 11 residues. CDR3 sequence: CASSLEAPLHF. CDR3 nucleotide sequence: TGTGCCAGCAGTTTAGAGGCACCCCTCCACTTT.

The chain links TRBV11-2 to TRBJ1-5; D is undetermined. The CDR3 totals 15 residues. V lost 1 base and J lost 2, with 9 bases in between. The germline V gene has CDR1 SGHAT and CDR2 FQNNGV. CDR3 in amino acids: CASSLGGYGNQPQHF. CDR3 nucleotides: TGTGCCAGCAGCTTAGGTGGGTACGGCAATCAGCCCCAGCATTTT.

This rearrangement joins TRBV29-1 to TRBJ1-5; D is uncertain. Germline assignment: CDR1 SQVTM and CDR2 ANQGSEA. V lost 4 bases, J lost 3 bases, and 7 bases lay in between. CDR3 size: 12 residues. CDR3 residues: CSVGSLNQPQHF. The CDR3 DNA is TGCAGCGTTGGGAGTCTCAATCAGCCCCAGCATTTT.

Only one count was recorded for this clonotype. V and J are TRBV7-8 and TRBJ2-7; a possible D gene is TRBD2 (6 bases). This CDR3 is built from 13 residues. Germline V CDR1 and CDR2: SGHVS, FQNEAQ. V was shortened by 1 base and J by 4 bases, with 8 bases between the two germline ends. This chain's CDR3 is CASSLGTNYEQYF. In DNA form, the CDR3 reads TGTGCCAGCAGCTTAGGGACTAATTACGAGCAGTACTTC.

Here the CDR3 DNA reads TGTGCCAGCTCACCCCGGGAGAAAGGGACTGAAGCTTTCTTT. Translating it yields CASSPREKGTEAFF. This sequence joins TRBV18 and TRBJ1-1; D gene unclear. In germline, CDR1 is KGHSH, CDR2 LQKENI. Trimming cost V 3 bases and J 5 bases, with 13 bases left between them. The CDR3 has 14 residues.

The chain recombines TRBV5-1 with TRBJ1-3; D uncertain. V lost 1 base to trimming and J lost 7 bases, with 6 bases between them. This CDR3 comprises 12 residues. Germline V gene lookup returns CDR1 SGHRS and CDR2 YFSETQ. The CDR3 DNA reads TGCGCCAGCAGCTTGTGGGGTAACACCATATATTTT. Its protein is CASSLWGNTIYF.

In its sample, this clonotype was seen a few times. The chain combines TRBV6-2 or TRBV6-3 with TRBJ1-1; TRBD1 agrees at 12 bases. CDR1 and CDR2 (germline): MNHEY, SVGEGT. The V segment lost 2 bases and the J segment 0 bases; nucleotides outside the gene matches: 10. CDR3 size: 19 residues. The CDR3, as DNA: TGTGCCAGCAGTTACCCCCGGGACAGGGGGCCTTCGGTGAACACTGAAGCTTTCTTT. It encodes CASSYPRDRGPSVNTEAFF.

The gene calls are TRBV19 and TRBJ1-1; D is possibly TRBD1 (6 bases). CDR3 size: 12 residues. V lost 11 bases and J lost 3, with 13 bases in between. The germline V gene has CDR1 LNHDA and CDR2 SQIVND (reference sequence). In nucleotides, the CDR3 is TGTGCCGGGGGCCTTTGGGACACTGAAGCTTTCTTT. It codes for CAGGLWDTEAFF.